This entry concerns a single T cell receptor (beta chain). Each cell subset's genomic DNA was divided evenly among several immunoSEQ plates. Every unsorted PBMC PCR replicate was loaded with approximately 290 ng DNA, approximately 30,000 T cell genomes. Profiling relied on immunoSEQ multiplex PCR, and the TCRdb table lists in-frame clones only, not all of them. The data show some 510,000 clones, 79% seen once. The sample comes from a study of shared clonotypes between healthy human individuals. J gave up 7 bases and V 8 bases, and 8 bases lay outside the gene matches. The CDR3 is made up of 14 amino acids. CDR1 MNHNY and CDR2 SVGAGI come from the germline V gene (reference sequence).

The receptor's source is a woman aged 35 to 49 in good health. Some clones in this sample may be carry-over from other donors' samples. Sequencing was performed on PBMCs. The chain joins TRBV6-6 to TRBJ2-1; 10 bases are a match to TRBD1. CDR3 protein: CASYSTGGKNEQFF. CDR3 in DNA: TGTGCCAGCTACTCGACAGGGGGCAAGAATGAGCAGTTCTTC.